Sequencing of this T cell receptor (beta chain) was carried out in a study of post-analysis software for immune sequencing data. Germline-derived CDR1 and CDR2 are SGHDT and YYEEEE. The V and J ends lost 2 bases and 2 bases respectively, with 17 bases between them. The CDR3 contains 16 residues. Presence of unique molecular identifiers characterized the TCR beta cDNA libraries. From 1 to 10 million T cells, roughly 540,000 cDNA molecules were obtained. TCRdb used MiXCR to reprocess the PCR reads, holding one entry per CDR3 protein. Of about 430,000 distinct CDR3 sequences listed, roughly 40% were seen once; the top ten hold approximately 7.1%. Study-wide results and limits: The study found TRBV5-6, TRBV5-1 and TRBV20-1 among a handful of TRBV segments more frequent in patients than controls. F-measure co-clustering was strong for batch-matched samples.

This clonotype was detected only a few times. Its antigen is still unknown. The receptor comes from a girl under 10 years old with multiple sclerosis. The sequencing sample was made of blood. The chain couples TRBV5-6 to TRBJ2-7; TRBD1 might be the D (6 bases). CDR3 sequence reads: CASSFRFGKGAYEQYF. DNA for the CDR3: TGTGCCAGCAGCTTCCGATTCGGGAAGGGGGCCTACGAGCAGTACTTC.